The 27 T cell receptor beta chains in this list originate from one sample, sequenced in a study of blood T cell repertoires in COVID-19. Measured with immunoSEQ multiplex PCR; TCRdb has only the in-frame clones, and not every one. The sample yields 110,000 to 150,000 clones, more than 80% seen once. Material: peripheral blood. These receptors were obtained from a woman aged 60-75 years with active COVID-19.

This chain links TRBV28 with TRBJ1-2; perhaps TRBD1 as D (5 bases). Germline-derived CDR1 and CDR2 are MDHEN and SYDVKM. Trimming shortened V by 8 bases and J by 8 bases, and 15 bases separated the two germline ends. The CDR3 is made up of 12 amino acids. The DNA of the CDR3 is TGTGCCAGCGGACGGACATCAGTGGGCTACACCTTC. Translating it yields CASGRTSVGYTF.

The chain employs TRBV7-2 and TRBJ2-3; the match to TRBD2 covers 8 bases. V gave up 5 bases and J gave up 5 bases; unmatched junction bases: 6. This CDR3 has 14 amino acids. Germline assignment: CDR1 SGHTA and CDR2 FQGNSA. CDR3 residues: CASSPGLGGDTQYF. CDR3 DNA sequence: TGTGCCAGCAGCCCGGGACTAGGGGGAGATACGCAGTATTTT.

This chain uses TRBV27 with TRBJ1-5; D uncertain. CDR3 length: 12 residues. V was shortened by 6 bases and J by 12 bases, with 15 bases between the two germline ends. The germline CDR1 and CDR2 sequences are MNHEY and SMNVEV (reference sequence). As DNA, the CDR3 is TGTGCCAGCAGCCTAGCTCGGGTCTACCAGCATTTT. The encoded protein is CASSLARVYQHF.

This clone was seen more than once but under ten times. This chain joins TRBV4-1 and TRBJ2-7; 12 bases align to TRBD1. The CDR3 has 15 amino acids. The ends lost 5 bases at V and 2 bases at J; junction bases unmatched: 4. CDR1 is MGHRA and CDR2 is YSYEKL in the germline V gene. CDR3 sequence: CASSIRDRGPYEQYF. In DNA, the CDR3 is TGCGCCAGCAGCATCCGGGACAGGGGGCCCTACGAGCAGTACTTC.

The chain carries TRBV30 and TRBJ1-6; D is undetermined. Per the germline V gene, CDR1 is GTSNPN and CDR2 is SVGIG (reference sequence). V lost 0 bases and J 5 bases, leaving 23 bases between the germline ends. CDR3 length: 19 residues. Here the CDR3 reads CAWSVSRREGAFHNSPLHF. The CDR3 DNA reads as TGTGCCTGGAGTGTAAGCCGGCGGGAGGGCGCTTTCCATAATTCACCCCTCCACTTT.

This clone was counted only a few times. This chain connects TRBV5-4 to TRBJ1-3, with 7 nucleotides matching TRBD1. The CDR3 runs to 15 residues. V was pared by 4 bases and J by 3 bases, with 7 bases of the junction left unmatched. Germline V CDR1 and CDR2: SGHNT, YYREEE (reference sequence). The CDR3 nucleotides read TGTGCCAGCAGCCCCGACAGGGTGGGTGGAAACACCATATATTTT. Its translation: CASSPDRVGGNTIYF. The full variable domain, rest sourced from reference TRBV5-4 and TRBJ1-3, is ETGVTQSPTHLIKTRGQQVTLRCSSQSGHNTVSWYQQALGQGPQFIFQYYREEENGRGNFPPRFSGLQFPNYSSELNVNALELDDSALYLCASSPDRVGGNTIYFGEGSWLTVV.

The CDR3 DNA reads as TGTGCCAGCAGCCAAAGGGACTACGGCACCGGGGAGCTGTTTTTT. This translates into CASSQRDYGTGELFF. The chain joins TRBV3-1 (or the pseudogene TRBV3-2) to TRBJ2-2; 7 bases match TRBD2. CDR1 is LGHDT, CDR2 YNNKEL, per germline (reference sequence). The V segment lost 2 bases and the J segment 4 bases; nucleotides outside the gene matches: 4. This CDR3 is 15 amino acids long.

The chain uses TRBV5-8 and TRBJ1-1; a possible D gene is TRBD1 (5 bases). The V end lost 4 bases, the J end lost 12 bases, and 13 bases lay between the germline ends. The CDR3 loop spans 11 amino acids. Germline V gene data show CDR1 as SGHTS and CDR2 as YDEGEE. In DNA, the CDR3 is TGTGCCAGCAGCCTCTTGGGGCGGTCTTTCTTT. Protein product: CASSLLGRSFF.

The CDR3 sequence: CASSTAGTWGGNTQYF. DNA of the CDR3: TGTGCCAGCAGCACGGCCGGGACTTGGGGGGGAAATACGCAGTATTTT. This chain links TRBV5-4 with TRBJ2-3; 7 bases match TRBD2. Germline V gene lookup returns CDR1 SGHNT and CDR2 YYREEE (reference sequence). There are 16 residues in the CDR3. V was clipped by 4 bases and J by 7 bases; unmatched bases: 15. The whole variable domain, filled in from reference TRBV5-4 and TRBJ2-3, reads ETGVTQSPTHLIKTRGQQVTLRCSSQSGHNTVSWYQQALGQGPQFIFQYYREEENGRGNFPPRFSGLQFPNYSSELNVNALELDDSALYLCASSTAGTWGGNTQYFGPGTRLTVL.

The CDR3 DNA follows: TGTGCCAGCAGCGTAGGCGGGTTTCTAGCGGGAGGCCTATCCTACGAGCAGTACTTC. Translating it yields CASSVGGFLAGGLSYEQYF. The chain joins TRBV9 to TRBJ2-7; the match to TRBD2 covers 11 bases. This CDR3 is built from 19 residues. Unmatched junction bases numbered 12, after V lost 0 bases and J lost 1 base. Germline assignment: CDR1 SGDLS and CDR2 YYNGEE.

This clone was seen a single time. The chain joins TRBV30 to TRBJ2-3; D is uncertain. V was clipped by 0 bases and J by 14 bases, with 12 bases between them. The CDR3 runs to 11 residues. In germline, CDR1 is GTSNPN, CDR2 SVGIG (reference sequence). In DNA form, the CDR3 reads TGTGCCTGGAGTGTTCTTGGCAGAGGGTATTTT. Translating gives CAWSVLGRGYF.

This rearrangement joins TRBV21-1 to TRBJ1-5; the table calls TRBD1, which could not be checked here. TRBV21-1 is classified as a pseudogene. This CDR3 has 17 residues. The CDR3 region has the DNA TGTGCCAGCAGCAAAGCTTTTCGACAGGGAGGCAATCAGCCCCAGCATTTT. This translates into CASSKAFRQGGNQPQHF.

The chain joins TRBV7-9 to TRBJ2-1; TRBD2 aligns across 13 bases. With 5 bases clipped from V and 12 bases from J, the junction kept 4 bases outside the gene matches. The CDR3 is 13 residues long. Germline lookup yields CDR1 SEHNR and CDR2 FQNEAQ (reference sequence). The CDR3 DNA is TGTGCCAGCAGCACTGGACTAGCGGGAGCGCAGTTCTTC. Its translation is CASSTGLAGAQFF.

V gene TRBV27 combines with J gene TRBJ1-3; 8 nucleotides align to TRBD1. The V and J ends lost 5 bases and 4 bases, in that order; junction bases with no gene match: 16. The CDR3 contains 18 residues. Germline V gives CDR1 MNHEY, CDR2 SMNVEV (reference sequence). The CDR3 loop reads CASSPSDRAPQVGNTIYF. The CDR3 DNA reads as TGTGCCAGCAGTCCATCGGACAGGGCGCCGCAAGTGGGAAACACCATATATTTT.

This sequence joins TRBV9 and TRBJ1-4; no clear D gene. CDR3 length: 13 residues. CDR1 and CDR2 from the germline V gene are SGDLS and YYNGEE. Trimming removed 3 bases from V and 4 bases from J, with 7 bases in between. In nucleotides, the CDR3 is TGTGCCAGCAGCGCCGAACTTAATGAAAAACTGTTTTTT. Its protein product is CASSAELNEKLFF.

This rearrangement joins TRBV6-1 to TRBJ2-2; tentative D call: TRBD1 (6 bases). V was pared by 4 bases and J by 3 bases, with 15 bases between. The CDR3 consists of 16 residues. Germline CDR1 MNHNS, CDR2 SASEGT. In DNA, the CDR3 is TGTGCCAGCAGTGTGATGGGGGCGAGGGACACCGGGGAGCTGTTTTTT. Translated, it gives CASSVMGARDTGELFF.

The chain recombines TRBV6-6 with TRBJ2-1; TRBD2 matches 11 bases. Per germline, CDR1 MNHNY and CDR2 SVGAGI (reference sequence). The CDR3 extends over 16 amino acids. Losses at the gene ends were 2 bases for V and 6 bases for J; bases not matched to a gene: 6. CDR3 residues: CASSYEGTSGFNEQFF. The CDR3 DNA follows: TGTGCCAGCAGTTACGAAGGGACTAGCGGATTCAATGAGCAGTTCTTC.

This chain connects TRBV20-1 to TRBJ1-5; D gene unclear. Germline V gene sequence: CDR1 DFQATT, CDR2 SNEGSKA (reference sequence). The germline V and J ends were trimmed by 6 bases and 9 bases, with 9 bases remaining between them. This CDR3 comprises 10 residues. CDR3 residues: CSAGLSPQHF. DNA of the CDR3: TGCAGTGCCGGTTTATCGCCCCAGCATTTT.

J is TRBJ2-3 and V is TRBV4-3; unclear D gene. Trimming stripped 1 base from V and 2 bases from J, with 13 bases between. The CDR3 loop spans 16 amino acids. CDR1 LGHNA and CDR2 YSLEER come from the germline V gene. CDR3 region: CASSQGFSQTTDTQYF. CDR3 nucleotides: TGCGCCAGCAGCCAAGGTTTTTCACAGACCACAGATACGCAGTATTTT.

J is TRBJ2-1 and V is TRBV28; 10 positions agree with TRBD2. This CDR3 contains 18 residues. Per the germline V gene, CDR1 is MDHEN and CDR2 is SYDVKM. V was pared by 8 bases and J by 2 bases, with 15 bases of the junction left unmatched. The CDR3 sequence is CASASWGLAGAPYNEQFF. Here the CDR3 DNA reads TGTGCCAGCGCCTCCTGGGGGCTAGCGGGAGCCCCCTACAATGAGCAGTTCTTC.

This clone turned up a few times. V and J are TRBV7-2 and TRBJ2-7, with TRBD2 matching 15 bases. Trimming at V came to 4 bases and at J to 3 bases, leaving 10 bases not matched to a gene. This CDR3 spans 18 amino acids. The germline V gene encodes CDR1 SGHTA and CDR2 FQGNSA. DNA for the CDR3: TGTGCCAGCAGCTCAGGGGGGGGACTAGCGGGAGGAGGCTACGAGCAGTACTTC. Translated: CASSSGGGLAGGGYEQYF.

As DNA, the CDR3 is TGTGCCAGCATGTGGCGGGGAGGGCCCCATGTCAACACCGGGGAGCTGTTTTTT. Residues: CASMWRGGPHVNTGELFF. V is TRBV27 and J is TRBJ2-2, with TRBD2 matching over 7 bases. The germline gives CDR1 MNHEY, CDR2 SMNVEV (reference sequence). The J segment lost 2 bases and the V segment lost 7 bases, leaving 16 bases of the junction unmatched. The CDR3 spans 18 residues.

This clone was seen once. This chain links TRBV5-5 with TRBJ2-5; 7 bases are a match to TRBD1. The ends lost 4 bases at V and 3 bases at J; junction bases unmatched: 6. The CDR3 sequence is 14 residues long. Per germline, CDR1 SGHKS and CDR2 YYEKEE (reference sequence). CDR3 protein: CASSPRTGEETQYF. The CDR3 DNA follows: TGTGCCAGCAGCCCGCGGACAGGAGAAGAGACCCAGTACTTC.

The genes are TRBV10-3 and TRBJ2-3, with a tentative D call TRBD2 (6 bases). Per germline, CDR1 ENHRY and CDR2 SYGVKD. This CDR3 is 15 amino acids long. V was clipped by 8 bases and J by 0 bases, with 15 bases between them. In nucleotides, the CDR3 is TGTGCCATCGGAGGGCGGAGGGCTAGCACAGATACGCAGTATTTT. It translates to CAIGGRRASTDTQYF.

This clone appeared a single time. The chain uses TRBV25-1 and TRBJ2-7; TRBD1 matches 7 bases. Germline V CDR1 and CDR2: MGHDK, SYGVNS. V lost 4 bases, J lost 9 bases, and 18 bases stayed unmatched. This CDR3 has 16 amino acids. The CDR3 DNA reads TGTGCCAGCAGTGGAAGGCGCGGACAGGAGTTTTTAGGGCAGTACTTC. Protein sequence: CASSGRRGQEFLGQYF.

The V and J genes are TRBV6-4 and TRBJ2-2; tentatively, D is TRBD2 (5 bases). The CDR3 loop spans 17 amino acids. The germline V gene has CDR1 MRHNA and CDR2 SNTAGT. The ends were cut back, 0 bases at V and 1 base at J, with 12 bases in the middle. The chain's CDR3 is CASSDSNAGENTGELFF. CDR3 nucleotides: TGTGCCAGCAGTGACTCGAATGCCGGGGAGAACACCGGGGAGCTGTTTTTT.

This sequence joins TRBV6-5 and TRBJ2-2, with 8 bases aligning to TRBD1. The CDR3 has 15 residues. With 6 bases clipped from V and 5 bases from J, the junction kept 8 bases outside the gene matches. Germline V CDR1 and CDR2: MNHEY, SVGAGI. The CDR3 region is CASRSQGAMTGELFF. The CDR3 DNA sequence: TGTGCCAGCAGGAGTCAGGGGGCAATGACCGGGGAGCTGTTTTTT.